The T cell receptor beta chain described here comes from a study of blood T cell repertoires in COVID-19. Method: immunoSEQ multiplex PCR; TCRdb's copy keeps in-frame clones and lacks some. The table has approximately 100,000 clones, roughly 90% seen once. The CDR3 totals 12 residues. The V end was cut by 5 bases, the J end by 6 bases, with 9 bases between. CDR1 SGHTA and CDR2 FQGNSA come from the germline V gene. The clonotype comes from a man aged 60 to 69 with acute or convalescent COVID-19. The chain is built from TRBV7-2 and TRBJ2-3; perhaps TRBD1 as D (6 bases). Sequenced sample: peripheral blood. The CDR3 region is CASSTQGDTQYF. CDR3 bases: TGTGCCAGCAGCACCCAGGGGGATACGCAGTATTTT. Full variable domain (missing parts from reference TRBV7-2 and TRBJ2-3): GAGVSQSPSNKVTEKGKDVELRCDPISGHTALYWYRQSLGQGLEFLIYFQGNSAPDKSGLPSDRFSAERTGGSVSTLTIQRTQQEDSAVYLCASSTQGDTQYFGPGTRLTVL.